Detailed here is one T cell receptor beta chain. Antigen specificity is unknown. The investigators split CD4+ cells into a CD45RA+ naive subset and a CD45RA-negative memory subset. The sample originates from a study of shared clonotypes between healthy human individuals. Study-wide results and caveats: Few donors limited the genetic and exposure-history diversity represented.

The CDR3 spans 14 residues. Trimming took 5 bases from V and 0 from J, leaving 8 bases between them. Germline V gene sequence: CDR1 SGHAT, CDR2 FQNNGV. The authors distributed each subset's genomic DNA evenly over several immunoSEQ plates. Repertoires were generated with immunoSEQ multiplex PCR, while TCRdb's copy carries only in-frame clones and drops some. The sample contains some 1,600,000 clones, around 98% of which appear only once. The V gene is TRBV11-2, the J gene TRBJ1-3; D gene unclear. The origin of this receptor is a man under 40 in good health. Sequencing was carried out using naive CD4+ T cells sorted from blood. The subset was: CD45RA+ positively selected. The CDR3, as DNA: TGTGCCAGCAGCGCTCCTCACTCTGGAAACACCATATATTTT. Amino acid sequence: CASSAPHSGNTIYF.